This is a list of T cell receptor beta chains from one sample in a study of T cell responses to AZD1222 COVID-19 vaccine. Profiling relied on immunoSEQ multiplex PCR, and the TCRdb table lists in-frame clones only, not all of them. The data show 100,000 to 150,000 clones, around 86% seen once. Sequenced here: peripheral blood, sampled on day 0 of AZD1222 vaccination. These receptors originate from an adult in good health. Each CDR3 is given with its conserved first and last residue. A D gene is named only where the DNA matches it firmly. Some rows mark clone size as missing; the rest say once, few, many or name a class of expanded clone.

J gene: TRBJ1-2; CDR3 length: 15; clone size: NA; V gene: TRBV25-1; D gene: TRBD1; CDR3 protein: CASSDGQGWAYGYTF; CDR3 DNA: TGTGCCAGCAGTGATGGACAGGGGTGGGCTTACGGCTACACCTTC
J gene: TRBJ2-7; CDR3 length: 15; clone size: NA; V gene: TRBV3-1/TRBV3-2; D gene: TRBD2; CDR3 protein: CASSYKSSGGFEQYF; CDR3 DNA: TGTGCCAGCAGCTATAAATCTAGCGGGGGGTTCGAGCAGTACTTC
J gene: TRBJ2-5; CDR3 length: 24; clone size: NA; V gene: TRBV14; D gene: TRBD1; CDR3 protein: CASSQLLTGTGSFVPPKLKETQYF; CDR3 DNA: TGTGCCAGCAGCCAACTTCTTACCGGGACAGGGTCTTTTGTGCCACCGAAATTAAAAGAGACCCAGTACTTC
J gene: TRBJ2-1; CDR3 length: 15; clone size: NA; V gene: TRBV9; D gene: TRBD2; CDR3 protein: CASSEGSGTYNEQFF; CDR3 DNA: TGTGCCAGCAGCGAGGGTAGCGGGACCTACAATGAGCAGTTCTTC
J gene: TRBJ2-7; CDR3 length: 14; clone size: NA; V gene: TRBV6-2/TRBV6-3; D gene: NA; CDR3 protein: CASSKTIFSYEQYF; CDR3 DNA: TGTGCCAGCAGTAAGACAATCTTTTCCTACGAGCAGTACTTC
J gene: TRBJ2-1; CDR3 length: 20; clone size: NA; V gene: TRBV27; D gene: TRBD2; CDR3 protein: CASSPVGDYTSGSSYNEQFF; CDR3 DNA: TGTGCCAGCAGCCCCGTGGGGGATTATACTAGCGGGAGCTCCTACAATGAGCAGTTCTTC
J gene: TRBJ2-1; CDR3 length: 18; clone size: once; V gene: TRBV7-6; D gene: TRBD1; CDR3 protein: CASSFVGLGTGGQSEQFF; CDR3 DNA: TGTGCCAGCAGCTTCGTGGGCTTGGGGACAGGGGGTCAAAGTGAGCAGTTCTTC
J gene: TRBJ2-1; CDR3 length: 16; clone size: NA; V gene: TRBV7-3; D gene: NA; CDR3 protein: CASSPGGVAPYNEQFF; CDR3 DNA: TGTGCCAGCAGCCCAGGGGGGGTAGCCCCCTACAATGAGCAGTTCTTC
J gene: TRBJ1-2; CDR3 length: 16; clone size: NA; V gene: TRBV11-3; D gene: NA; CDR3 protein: CASSPWGGHSNYGYTF; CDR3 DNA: TGTGCCAGCAGCCCATGGGGGGGGCACTCTAACTATGGCTACACCTTC
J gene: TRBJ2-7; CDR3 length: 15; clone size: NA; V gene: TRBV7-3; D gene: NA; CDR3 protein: CASSSTVSTPNEQYF; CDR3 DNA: TGTGCCAGCAGCAGTACAGTGTCGACCCCCAACGAGCAGTACTTC
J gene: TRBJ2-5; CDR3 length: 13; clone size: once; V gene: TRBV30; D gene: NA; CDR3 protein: CAWSVPSRETQYF; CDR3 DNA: TGTGCCTGGAGTGTTCCTAGTCGGGAGACCCAGTACTTC
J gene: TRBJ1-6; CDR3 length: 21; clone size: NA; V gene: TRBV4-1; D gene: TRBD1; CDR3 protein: CASSQAYTGTAKSSYNSPLHF; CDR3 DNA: TGCGCCAGCAGCCAAGCCTACACCGGGACAGCCAAGAGCTCCTATAATTCACCCCTCCACTTT
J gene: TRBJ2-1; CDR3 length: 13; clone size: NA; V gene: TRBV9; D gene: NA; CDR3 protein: CASSVASYNEQFF; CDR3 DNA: TGTGCCAGCAGCGTAGCTTCCTACAATGAGCAGTTCTTC
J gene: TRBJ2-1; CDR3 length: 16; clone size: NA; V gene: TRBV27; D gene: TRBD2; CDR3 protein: CASSPWTSGVSTTQFF; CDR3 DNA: TGTGCCAGCAGTCCTTGGACTAGCGGGGTCTCAACGACGCAGTTCTTC
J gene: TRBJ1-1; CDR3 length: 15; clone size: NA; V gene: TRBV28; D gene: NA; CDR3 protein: CASQELGQINTEAFF; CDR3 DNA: TGTGCCAGCCAAGAGCTGGGGCAGATAAACACTGAAGCTTTCTTT
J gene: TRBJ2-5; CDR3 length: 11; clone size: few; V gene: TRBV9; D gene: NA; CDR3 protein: CASSDQETQYF; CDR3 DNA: TGTGCCAGCAGCGACCAAGAGACCCAGTACTTC
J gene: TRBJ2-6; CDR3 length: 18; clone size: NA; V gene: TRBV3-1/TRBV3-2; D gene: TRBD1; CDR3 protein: CASSQAGQGLGGANVLTF; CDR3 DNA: TGTGCCAGCAGCCAGGCGGGACAGGGTTTGGGCGGGGCCAACGTCCTGACTTTC
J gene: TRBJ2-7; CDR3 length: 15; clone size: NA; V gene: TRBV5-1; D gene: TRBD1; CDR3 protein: CASSLGDRSTYEQYF; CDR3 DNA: TGCGCCAGCAGCTTGGGGGACAGGAGCACCTACGAGCAGTACTTC
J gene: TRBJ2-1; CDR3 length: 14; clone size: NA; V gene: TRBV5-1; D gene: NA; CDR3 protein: CASSLQLDRNEQFF; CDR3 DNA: TGCGCCAGCAGCCTCCAGTTAGATAGAAATGAGCAGTTCTTC
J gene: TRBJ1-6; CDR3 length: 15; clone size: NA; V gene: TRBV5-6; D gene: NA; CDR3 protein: CASSLIGLPRSPLHF; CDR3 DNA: TGTGCCAGCAGCCTGATAGGGCTCCCCCGCTCACCCCTCCACTTT
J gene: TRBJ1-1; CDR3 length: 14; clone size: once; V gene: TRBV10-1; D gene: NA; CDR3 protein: CASTPEGGGTEAFF; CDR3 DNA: TGCGCCAGCACCCCGGAGGGGGGGGGCACTGAAGCTTTCTTT
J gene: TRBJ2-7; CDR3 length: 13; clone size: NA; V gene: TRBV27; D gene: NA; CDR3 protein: CASSSPGDYEQYF; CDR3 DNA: TGTGCCAGCAGTTCCCCCGGGGACTACGAGCAGTACTTC
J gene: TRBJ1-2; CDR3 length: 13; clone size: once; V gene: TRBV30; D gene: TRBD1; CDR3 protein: CAASGQGRYGYTF; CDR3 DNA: TGTGCCGCGTCGGGACAGGGGAGATATGGCTACACCTTC
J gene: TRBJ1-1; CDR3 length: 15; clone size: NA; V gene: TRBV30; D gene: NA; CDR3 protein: CAWSVGLGVNTEAFF; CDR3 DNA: TGTGCCTGGAGTGTAGGGTTGGGTGTGAACACTGAAGCTTTCTTT
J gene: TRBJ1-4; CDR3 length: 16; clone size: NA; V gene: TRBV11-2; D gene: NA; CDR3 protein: CASSLGVQGSDEKLFF; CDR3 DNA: TGTGCCAGCAGCTTAGGGGTACAGGGATCGGATGAAAAACTGTTTTTT
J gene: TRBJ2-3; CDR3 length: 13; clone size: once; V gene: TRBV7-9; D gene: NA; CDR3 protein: CASSMSGPDTQYF; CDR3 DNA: TGTGCCAGCAGCATGAGCGGGCCAGATACGCAGTATTTT
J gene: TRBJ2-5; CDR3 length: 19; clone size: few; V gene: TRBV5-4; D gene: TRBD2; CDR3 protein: CASSLSVRAGLAGKETQYF; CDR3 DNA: TGTGCCAGCAGCTTGTCGGTACGAGCGGGACTAGCGGGGAAAGAGACCCAGTACTTC
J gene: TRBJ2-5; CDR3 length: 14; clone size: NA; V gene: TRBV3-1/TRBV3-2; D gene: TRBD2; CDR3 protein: CASSPGLAGETQYF; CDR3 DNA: TGTGCCAGCAGCCCGGGACTAGCAGGAGAGACCCAGTACTTC
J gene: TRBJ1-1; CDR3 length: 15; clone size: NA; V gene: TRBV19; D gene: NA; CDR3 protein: CASSIVPGMVTEAFF; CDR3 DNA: TGTGCCAGTAGTATAGTGCCAGGGATGGTCACTGAAGCTTTCTTT
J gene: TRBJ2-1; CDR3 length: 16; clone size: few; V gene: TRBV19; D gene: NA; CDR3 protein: CASSITPGASYNEQFF; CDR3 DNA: TGTGCCAGTAGTATCACCCCAGGGGCCTCCTACAATGAGCAGTTCTTC
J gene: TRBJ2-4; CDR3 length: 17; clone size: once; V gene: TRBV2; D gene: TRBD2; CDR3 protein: CASRGGTSGRSKNIQYF; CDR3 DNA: TGTGCCAGCAGGGGGGGGACTAGCGGGAGGTCCAAAAACATTCAGTACTTC
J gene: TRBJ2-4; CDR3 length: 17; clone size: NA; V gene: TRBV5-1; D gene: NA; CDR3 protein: CASSQAEGLGAKNIQYF; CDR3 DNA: TGCGCCAGCAGCCAGGCCGAGGGTCTAGGAGCCAAAAACATTCAGTACTTC
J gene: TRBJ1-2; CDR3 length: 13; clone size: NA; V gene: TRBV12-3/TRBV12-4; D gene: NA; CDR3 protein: CASSLIGNYGYTF; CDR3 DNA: TGTGCCAGCAGTTTAATCGGAAACTATGGCTACACCTTC
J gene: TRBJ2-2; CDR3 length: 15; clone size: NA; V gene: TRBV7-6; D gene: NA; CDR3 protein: CASSLGNVGTGELFF; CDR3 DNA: TGTGCCAGCAGCTTGGGGAATGTCGGCACCGGGGAGCTGTTTTTT
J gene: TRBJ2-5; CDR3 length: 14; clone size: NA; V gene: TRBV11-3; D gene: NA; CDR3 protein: CASTSARYQETQYF; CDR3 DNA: TGTGCCAGCACTAGCGCCCGCTACCAAGAGACCCAGTACTTC
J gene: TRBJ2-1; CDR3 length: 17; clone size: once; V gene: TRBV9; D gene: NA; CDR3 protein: CASSVTGTGGSYNEQFF; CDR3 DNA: TGTGCCAGCAGCGTTACCGGGACTGGAGGCTCCTACAATGAGCAGTTCTTC
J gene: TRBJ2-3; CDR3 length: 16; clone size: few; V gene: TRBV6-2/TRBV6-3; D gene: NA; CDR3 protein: CASSRRGRAPTDTQYF; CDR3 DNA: TGTGCCAGCAGCCGCCGAGGGCGGGCCCCCACAGATACGCAGTATTTT
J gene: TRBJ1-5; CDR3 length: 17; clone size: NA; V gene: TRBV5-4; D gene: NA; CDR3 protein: CASISLGEPDFNQPQHF; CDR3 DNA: TGTGCCAGCATCTCACTTGGAGAGCCAGATTTCAATCAGCCCCAGCATTTT
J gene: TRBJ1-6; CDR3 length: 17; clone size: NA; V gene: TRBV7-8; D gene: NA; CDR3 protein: CASSLFGGAPGSSPLHF; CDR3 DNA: TGTGCCAGCAGCTTATTTGGGGGCGCACCCGGGAGTTCACCCCTCCACTTT
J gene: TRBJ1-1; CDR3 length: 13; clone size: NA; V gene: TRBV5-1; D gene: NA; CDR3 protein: CASSPRGFTEAFF; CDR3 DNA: TGCGCCAGCAGCCCGAGGGGGTTCACTGAAGCTTTCTTT
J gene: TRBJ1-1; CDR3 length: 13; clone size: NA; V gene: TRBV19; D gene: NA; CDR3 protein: CASSSGRPTEAFF; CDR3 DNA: TGTGCCAGTAGTAGTGGCAGACCGACTGAAGCTTTCTTT
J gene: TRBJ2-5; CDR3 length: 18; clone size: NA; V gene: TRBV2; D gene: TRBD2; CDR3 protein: CASIPRLAGGGGGETQYF; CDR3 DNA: TGTGCCAGCATCCCAAGACTAGCGGGCGGAGGGGGTGGAGAGACCCAGTACTTC
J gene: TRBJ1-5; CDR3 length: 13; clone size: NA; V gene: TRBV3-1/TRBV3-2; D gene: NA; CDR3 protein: CASSQGPTMPQHF; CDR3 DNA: TGTGCCAGCAGCCAGGGCCCCACCATGCCCCAGCATTTT
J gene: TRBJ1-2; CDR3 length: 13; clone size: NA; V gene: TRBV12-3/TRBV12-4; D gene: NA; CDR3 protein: CASSFNGAYGYTF; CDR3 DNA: TGTGCCAGCAGTTTTAATGGGGCGTATGGCTACACCTTC
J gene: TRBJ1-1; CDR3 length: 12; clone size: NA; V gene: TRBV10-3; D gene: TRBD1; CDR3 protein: CATRQGNTEAFF; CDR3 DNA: TGTGCCACACGACAGGGGAACACTGAAGCTTTCTTT
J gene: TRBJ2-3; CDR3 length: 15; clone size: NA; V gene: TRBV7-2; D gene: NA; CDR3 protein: CASSFGGTATDTQYF; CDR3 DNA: TGTGCCAGCAGCTTTGGGGGGACCGCCACAGATACGCAGTATTTT
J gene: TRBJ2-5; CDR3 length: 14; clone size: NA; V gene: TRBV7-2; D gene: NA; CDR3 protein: CASSSGLLGETQYF; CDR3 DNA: TGTGCCAGCAGCTCCGGACTACTTGGAGAGACCCAGTACTTC
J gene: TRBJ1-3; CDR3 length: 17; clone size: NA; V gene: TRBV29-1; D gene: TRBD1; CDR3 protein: CSVEQFPGQGGGNTIYF; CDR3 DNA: TGCAGCGTTGAACAATTCCCGGGACAGGGAGGTGGAAACACCATATATTTT
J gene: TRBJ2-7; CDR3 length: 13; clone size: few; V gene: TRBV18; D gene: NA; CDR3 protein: CASSPPGRYEQYF; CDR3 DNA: TGTGCCAGCTCACCACCGGGACGTTACGAGCAGTACTTC
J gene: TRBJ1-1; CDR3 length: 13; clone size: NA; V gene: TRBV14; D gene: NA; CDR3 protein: CASSQGRGSEAFF; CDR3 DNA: TGTGCCAGCAGCCAAGGAAGGGGCAGTGAAGCTTTCTTT
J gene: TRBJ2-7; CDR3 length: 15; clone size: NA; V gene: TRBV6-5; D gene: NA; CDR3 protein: CASSYSGVYPYEQYF; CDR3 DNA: TGTGCCAGCAGTTACTCGGGGGTTTACCCCTACGAGCAGTACTTC
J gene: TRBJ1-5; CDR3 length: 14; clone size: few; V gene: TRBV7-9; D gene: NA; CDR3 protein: CASSLAGEGQPQHF; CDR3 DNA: TGTGCCAGCAGCTTAGCGGGGGAGGGCCAGCCCCAGCATTTT
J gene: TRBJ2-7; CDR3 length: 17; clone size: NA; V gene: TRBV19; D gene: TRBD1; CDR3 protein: CASSINSWTGSSYEQYF; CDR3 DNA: TGTGCCAGTAGTATTAATTCTTGGACAGGGAGCTCCTACGAGCAGTACTTC
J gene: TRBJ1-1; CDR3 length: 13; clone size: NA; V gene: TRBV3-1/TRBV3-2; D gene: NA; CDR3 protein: CASSQGHLTEAFF; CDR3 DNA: TGTGCCAGCAGCCAGGGACACCTCACTGAAGCTTTCTTT